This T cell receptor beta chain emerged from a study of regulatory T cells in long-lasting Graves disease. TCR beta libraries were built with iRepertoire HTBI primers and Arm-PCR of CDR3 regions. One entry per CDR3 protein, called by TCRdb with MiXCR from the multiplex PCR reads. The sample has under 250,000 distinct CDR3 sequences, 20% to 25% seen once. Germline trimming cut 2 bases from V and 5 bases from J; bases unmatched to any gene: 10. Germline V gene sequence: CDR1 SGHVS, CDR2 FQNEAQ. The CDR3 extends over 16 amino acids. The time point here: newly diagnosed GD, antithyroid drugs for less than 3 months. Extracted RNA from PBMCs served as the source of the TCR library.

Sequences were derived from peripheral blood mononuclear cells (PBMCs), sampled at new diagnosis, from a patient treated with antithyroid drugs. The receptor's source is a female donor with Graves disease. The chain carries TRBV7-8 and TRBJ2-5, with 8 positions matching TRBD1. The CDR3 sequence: CASSLSAGGAGETQYF. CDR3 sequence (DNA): TGTGCCAGCAGCTTATCCGCAGGGGGCGCAGGGGAGACCCAGTACTTC.